Below are 26 T cell receptor beta chains sequenced from a single sample in a study of beta chain features in type 1 diabetes. Reverse transcription of all isolated RNA meant that expressed TCRB transcripts were sequenced. Sequencing used immunoSEQ multiplex PCR; TCRdb keeps in-frame clones, though not all of them. The table records hundreds of thousands of clones, about an eighth of them present only once. Study conclusions and caveats: Across all four CD4+ subsets, people with type 1 diabetes showed modestly shorter TCRB CDR3s.

These receptors' targets are unknown. The specimen sequenced was naive CD4+ T cells from blood. These TCRs come from a man aged 18 to 29 with type 1 diabetes.

There are a few counts of this clone. This chain connects TRBV11-2 to TRBJ1-5; TRBD1 might be the D (6 bases). CDR3 size: 15 residues. Per germline, CDR1 SGHAT and CDR2 FQNNGV. Trimming stripped 6 bases from V and 2 bases from J, with 14 bases between. Written as DNA, the CDR3 is TGTGCCAGCAGTAAACAGGGACTAGGCAATCAGCCCCAGCATTTT. Its translation is CASSKQGLGNQPQHF.

The CDR3 DNA is TGCGCCAGCAGCTTGAGACCCGTAGATACGCAGTATTTT. Its translation is CASSLRPVDTQYF. The chain joins TRBV5-1 to TRBJ2-3, with D unresolved. This CDR3 is built from 13 residues. Germline lookup yields CDR1 SGHRS and CDR2 YFSETQ. Trimming removed 1 base at V and 5 bases at J, with 8 bases between. The variable domain in full, completed from reference TRBV5-1 and TRBJ2-3, reads KAGVTQTPRYLIKTRGQQVTLSCSPISGHRSVSWYQQTPGQGLQFLFEYFSETQRNKGNFPGRFSGRQFSNSRSEMNVSTLELGDSALYLCASSLRPVDTQYFGPGTRLTVL.

This clone was seen more than once but under ten times. V usage is TRBV21-1 and J usage is TRBJ2-2; the tabulated D call, TRBD1, remains unverified against the DNA. TRBV21-1 is deemed a pseudogene. The CDR3 extends over 14 amino acids. This CDR3 reads CASSRTDYTGELFF. Here the CDR3 DNA reads TGTGCCAGCAGCCGGACAGACTACACCGGGGAGCTGTTTTTT.

This clone has just a few counts. The V and J genes are TRBV2 and TRBJ1-1; D is undetermined. Germline V gene lookup returns CDR1 SNHLY and CDR2 FYNNEI. This CDR3 contains 13 residues. V was shortened by 11 bases and J by 5 bases, with 18 bases between the two germline ends. The CDR3 nucleotides are TGTGCCTCAGGCGGAGGGCTGGAAACTGAAGCTTTCTTT. It yields the protein CASGGGLETEAFF.

This clone was recorded only once. This chain connects TRBV6-6 to TRBJ1-1, with no clear D. The V and J ends lost 2 bases and 2 bases respectively, with 9 bases between them. The germline CDR1 and CDR2 sequences are MNHNY and SVGAGI (reference sequence). CDR3 length: 14 residues. The CDR3 sequence is CASSYGVKNTEAFF. CDR3 sequence (DNA): TGTGCCAGCAGTTACGGGGTCAAAAACACTGAAGCTTTCTTT.

In this sample, this clone turned up a few times. V gene TRBV5-6 combines with J gene TRBJ2-5; either TRBD1 or TRBD2 may fit D (6 bases each). The CDR3 is 14 residues long. Germline V gene sequence: CDR1 SGHDT, CDR2 YYEEEE. V was shortened by 4 bases and J by 5 bases, with 15 bases between the two germline ends. This CDR3 reads CASSRGRGRETQYF. The DNA of the CDR3 is TGTGCCAGCAGCCGGGGGCGGGGCCGGGAGACCCAGTACTTC.

The rearrangement joins TRBV15 to TRBJ1-2, with D maybe TRBD1 (5 bases). The CDR3 runs 16 residues. Trimming shortened V by 8 bases and J by 4 bases, and 23 bases separated the two germline ends. In germline, CDR1 is LNHNV, CDR2 YYDKDF (reference sequence). CDR3 DNA: TGTGCCACCCAGCCAAGTCTCCAGGGCTTGTCCTATGGCTACACCTTC. Amino acids: CATQPSLQGLSYGYTF.

This clone was seen a handful of times. Other nucleotide sequences from this sample produce the same CDR3. The CDR3 spells CSASSNYGYTF. CDR3 DNA sequence: TGCAGTGCTAGTTCGAACTATGGCTACACCTTC. The chain uses TRBV20-1 and TRBJ1-2; no firm D call. Deletions cut 3 bases from V and 2 bases from J, with 4 bases between. This CDR3 comprises 11 residues. Per germline, CDR1 DFQATT and CDR2 SNEGSKA (reference sequence).

Comment on this clone: Other DNA sequences from this sample encode an identical CDR3 as well. The CDR3 reads CASSLGQGLYEQYF. CDR3 bases: TGTGCCAGCAGCTTAGGCCAAGGGCTCTACGAGCAGTACTTC. The gene calls are TRBV7-2 and TRBJ2-7; D unresolved. The CDR3 runs 14 residues. Per the germline V gene, CDR1 is SGHTA and CDR2 is FQGNSA. Trimming removed 1 base at V and 3 bases at J, with 10 bases between.

This clone has only a few counts. This chain connects TRBV15 to TRBJ2-7; unclear D gene. V lost 0 bases and J 2 bases, leaving 8 bases between the germline ends. This CDR3 contains 14 residues. Germline V gives CDR1 LNHNV, CDR2 YYDKDF (reference sequence). The chain's CDR3 is CATSRDTATYEQYF. The DNA of the CDR3 is TGTGCCACCAGCAGAGATACGGCGACCTACGAGCAGTACTTC.

In regard to this clone: In the same sample, other DNA sequences code for this CDR3. The rearrangement joins TRBV18 to TRBJ2-7, with D maybe TRBD2 (6 bases). Trimming took off 3 bases at V and 3 bases at J, with 9 bases between the two ends. This CDR3 region has 13 residues. The germline V gene encodes CDR1 KGHSH and CDR2 LQKENI. The CDR3 nucleotides read TGTGCCAGCTCACCGGGACTCGACTACGAGCAGTACTTC. Translated, it gives CASSPGLDYEQYF.

Remarks on this clone: This CDR3 is also generated by other DNA sequences in the sample. The chain carries TRBV6-5 and TRBJ2-7, with 7 nucleotides matching TRBD1. This CDR3 contains 12 residues. Per germline, CDR1 MNHEY and CDR2 SVGAGI. Unmatched junction bases numbered 1, after V lost 5 bases and J lost 3 bases. The CDR3 protein is CASSRQGYEQYF. CDR3 sequence (DNA): TGTGCCAGCAGTAGACAGGGCTACGAGCAGTACTTC.

This clone was detected a few times. V gene TRBV5-1 combines with J gene TRBJ2-7; 8 bases agree with TRBD1. The V gene end was trimmed by 0 bases and the J gene end by 5 bases; junction bases not matched to a gene: 4. Germline V gene sequence: CDR1 SGHRS, CDR2 YFSETQ. This CDR3 is built from 14 residues. The CDR3 spells CASSLGQGHHEQYF. The CDR3 DNA follows: TGCGCCAGCAGCTTGGGACAGGGGCACCACGAGCAGTACTTC.

This clone was observed a handful of times. The V and J genes are TRBV5-1 and TRBJ2-6; D not resolved. Germline CDR1 reads SGHRS; CDR2 reads YFSETQ. V was clipped by 1 base and J by 0 bases, with 8 bases between them. CDR3 size: 16 residues. The CDR3, as DNA: TGCGCCAGCAGCTTGATGCCCCGCTCTGGGGCCAACGTCCTGACTTTC. Its translation is CASSLMPRSGANVLTF.

The chain links TRBV18 to TRBJ2-7; D tentatively reads TRBD1 or TRBD2 (5 bases each). This CDR3 has 14 amino acids. V lost 2 bases and J lost 2, with 10 bases in between. Germline V CDR1 and CDR2: KGHSH, LQKENI. CDR3 region: CASSPRDGPYEQYF. CDR3 bases: TGTGCCAGCTCACCAAGGGACGGTCCCTACGAGCAGTACTTC.

This clone has more than one count but fewer than ten. The chain joins TRBV9 to TRBJ1-6, with D unresolved. The germline CDR1 and CDR2 sequences are SGDLS and YYNGEE. CDR3 size: 15 residues. V lost 0 bases and J lost 7, with 11 bases in between. Written as DNA, the CDR3 is TGTGCCAGCAGCGTAGGACCTGGTCAGAATTCACCCCTCCACTTT. Encoded protein: CASSVGPGQNSPLHF.

The chain couples TRBV7-2 to TRBJ2-3, with 11 bases matching TRBD2. This CDR3 comprises 18 residues. The V gene end was trimmed by 2 bases and the J gene end by 3 bases; junction bases not matched to a gene: 10. Germline V lookup: CDR1 SGHTA, CDR2 FQGNSA. This chain's CDR3 is CASSLRPPGLAETDTQYF. CDR3 nucleotides: TGTGCCAGCAGCTTACGCCCGCCGGGACTAGCGGAAACAGATACGCAGTATTTT.

This clone has a handful of counts. The rearrangement uses TRBV6-5 and TRBJ1-3; D gene ambiguous. Germline V gene sequence: CDR1 MNHEY, CDR2 SVGAGI. The CDR3 spans 14 residues. The germline V and J ends were trimmed by 10 bases and 1 base, with 14 bases remaining between them. In nucleotides, the CDR3 is TGTGCCACCGCAAGGGTTCTATCTGGAAACACCATATATTTT. It is translated as CATARVLSGNTIYF.

The rearrangement links TRBV18 to TRBJ1-1, with a tentative D call TRBD1 (6 bases). CDR1 is KGHSH, CDR2 LQKENI, per germline. This CDR3 comprises 13 residues. V shed 4 bases and J shed 4 bases, with 10 bases lying between them. CDR3: CASSLRGGTEAFF. CDR3 sequence (DNA): TGTGCCAGCTCACTCCGAGGGGGCACTGAAGCTTTCTTT.

This chain connects TRBV28 to TRBJ1-1; D is perhaps TRBD1 (6 bases). CDR3 size: 14 residues. Germline assignment: CDR1 MDHEN and CDR2 SYDVKM. Trimming shortened V by 8 bases and J by 0 bases, and 13 bases separated the two germline ends. The CDR3 DNA reads as TGTGCCAGCGTTGGACAGCCCCTGAACACTGAAGCTTTCTTT. Residues: CASVGQPLNTEAFF.

In this sample, this clone turned up a few times. The V and J genes are TRBV11-2 and TRBJ2-7; 12 nucleotides agree with TRBD1. This CDR3 has 14 residues. Looked up from germline, CDR1 is SGHAT and CDR2 is FQNNGV. Germline trimming cut 5 bases from V and 7 bases from J; bases unmatched to any gene: 6. The CDR3 loop is CASSPGQGAREQYF. The CDR3 DNA follows: TGTGCCAGCAGCCCGGGACAGGGGGCCCGAGAGCAGTACTTC.

This clone came up a few times. This chain joins TRBV7-2 and TRBJ1-6; 8 bases match TRBD1. Germline V gene lookup returns CDR1 SGHTA and CDR2 FQGNSA. V shed 1 base, J shed 7 bases, and the junction held 3 bases outside the gene matches. This CDR3 has 15 residues. The CDR3 region is CASSLVTGVNSPLHF. The DNA of the CDR3 is TGTGCCAGCAGCTTAGTGACAGGGGTGAATTCACCCCTCCACTTT.

V gene TRBV25-1 combines with J gene TRBJ2-2; possibly TRBD1 or TRBD2 for D (6 bases each). With 4 bases removed from V and 2 bases from J, the gap between germline ends came to 17 bases. Germline CDR1 reads MGHDK; CDR2 reads SYGVNS. This CDR3 spans 17 amino acids. The CDR3 coding sequence is TGTGCCAGCAGTGGGAGGGACACCGGCCTTAACACCGGGGAGCTGTTTTTT. Its protein product is CASSGRDTGLNTGELFF.

This clone has a handful of counts. The J gene is TRBJ2-7, the V gene TRBV29-1; D unclear. Germline V gene sequence: CDR1 SQVTM, CDR2 ANQGSEA. Trimming took off 6 bases at V and 2 bases at J, with 14 bases between the two ends. The CDR3 sequence is 13 residues long. The CDR3 loop is CSVLRERTYEQYF. Here the CDR3 DNA reads TGCAGCGTATTAAGAGAGAGGACCTACGAGCAGTACTTC.

The chain is built from TRBV28 and TRBJ2-7; perhaps TRBD1 as D (6 bases). This CDR3 has 14 residues. From germline, CDR1 is MDHEN and CDR2 SYDVKM. V was clipped by 6 bases and J by 8 bases, with 20 bases between them. The CDR3 DNA is TGTGCCAGCAGCAGACCAGGACAGTTTTCGCAGCAGTACTTC. It specifies CASSRPGQFSQQYF.

The chain recombines TRBV27 with TRBJ2-1; weak D call: TRBD1 (5 bases). The CDR3 covers 17 residues. Between the trimmed V and J ends, which lost 2 bases and 8 bases, there was a span of 22 bases. Germline values: CDR1 MNHEY, CDR2 SMNVEV (reference sequence). CDR3 residues: CASSLKGQRFRRDEQFF. DNA for the CDR3: TGTGCCAGCAGTTTAAAGGGGCAACGGTTCCGACGGGATGAGCAGTTCTTC.